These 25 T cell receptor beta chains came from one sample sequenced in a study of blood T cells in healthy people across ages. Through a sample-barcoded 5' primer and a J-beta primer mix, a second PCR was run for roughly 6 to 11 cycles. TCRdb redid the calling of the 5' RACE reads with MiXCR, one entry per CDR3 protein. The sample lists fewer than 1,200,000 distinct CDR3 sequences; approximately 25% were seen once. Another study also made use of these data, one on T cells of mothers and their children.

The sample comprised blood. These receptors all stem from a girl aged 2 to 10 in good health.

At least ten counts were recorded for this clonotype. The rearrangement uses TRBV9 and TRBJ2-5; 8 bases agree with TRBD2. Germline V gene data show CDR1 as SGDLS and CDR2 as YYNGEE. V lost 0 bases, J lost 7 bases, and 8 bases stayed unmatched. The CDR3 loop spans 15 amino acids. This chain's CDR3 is CASSVAGAGAGTQYF. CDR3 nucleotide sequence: TGTGCCAGCAGCGTAGCAGGAGCGGGGGCCGGGACCCAGTACTTC.

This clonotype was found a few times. The CDR3, as DNA: TGTGCCAGCAGTGAGGGAGTGCGGTACAATGAGCAGTTCTTC. Encoded protein: CASSEGVRYNEQFF. The J gene is TRBJ2-1, the V gene TRBV2, with D tentatively TRBD2 (5 bases). Germline-derived CDR1 and CDR2 are SNHLY and FYNNEI. The germline V and J ends were trimmed by 3 bases and 4 bases, with 10 bases remaining between them. The CDR3 spans 14 residues.

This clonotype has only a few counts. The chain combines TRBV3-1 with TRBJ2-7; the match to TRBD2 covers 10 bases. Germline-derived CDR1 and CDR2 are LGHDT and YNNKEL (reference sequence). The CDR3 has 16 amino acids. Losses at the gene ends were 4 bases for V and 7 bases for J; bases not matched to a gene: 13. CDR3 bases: TGTGCCAGCAGCCTACCAGCCGTAGCGGGGGGAACGGAGCAGTACTTC. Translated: CASSLPAVAGGTEQYF.

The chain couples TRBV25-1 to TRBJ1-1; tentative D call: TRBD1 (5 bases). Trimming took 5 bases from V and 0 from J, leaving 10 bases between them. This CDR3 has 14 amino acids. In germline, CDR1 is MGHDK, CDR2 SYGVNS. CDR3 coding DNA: TGTGCCAGCAGTTATACAGGAATGAACACTGAAGCTTTCTTT. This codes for CASSYTGMNTEAFF.

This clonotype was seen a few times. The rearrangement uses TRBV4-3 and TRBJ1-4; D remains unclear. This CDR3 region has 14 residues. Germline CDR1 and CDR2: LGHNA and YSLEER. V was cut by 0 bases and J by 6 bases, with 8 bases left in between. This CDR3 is CASSQEEWYEKLFF. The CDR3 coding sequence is TGCGCCAGCAGCCAAGAAGAGTGGTATGAAAAACTGTTTTTT.

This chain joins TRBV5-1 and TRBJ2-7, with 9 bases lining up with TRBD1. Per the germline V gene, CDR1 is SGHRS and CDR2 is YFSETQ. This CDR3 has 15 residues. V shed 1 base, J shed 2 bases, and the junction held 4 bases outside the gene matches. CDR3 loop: CASSLTGGLTYEQYF. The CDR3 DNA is TGCGCCAGCAGCTTGACAGGGGGCCTGACCTACGAGCAGTACTTC.

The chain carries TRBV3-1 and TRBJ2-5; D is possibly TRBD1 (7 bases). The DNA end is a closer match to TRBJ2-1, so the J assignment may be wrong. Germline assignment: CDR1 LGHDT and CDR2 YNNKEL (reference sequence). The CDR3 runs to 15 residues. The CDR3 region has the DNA TGTGCCAGCAGCCAAGGCACTCTCAGGGGGGATGAGCAGTTCTTC. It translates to CASSQGTLRGDEQFF.

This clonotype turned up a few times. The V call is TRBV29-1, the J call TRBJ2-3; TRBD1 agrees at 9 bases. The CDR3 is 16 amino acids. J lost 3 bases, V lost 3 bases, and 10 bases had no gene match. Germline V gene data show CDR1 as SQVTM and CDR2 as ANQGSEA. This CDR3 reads CSVDLTGGDRTDTQYF. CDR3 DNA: TGCAGCGTTGACCTAACAGGGGGCGATAGGACAGATACGCAGTATTTT.

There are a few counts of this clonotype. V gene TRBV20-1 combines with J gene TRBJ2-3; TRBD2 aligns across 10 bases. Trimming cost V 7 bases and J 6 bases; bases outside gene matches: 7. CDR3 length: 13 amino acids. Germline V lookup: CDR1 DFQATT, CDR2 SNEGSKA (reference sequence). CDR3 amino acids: CSVPSGGADTQYF. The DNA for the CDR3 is TGCAGTGTGCCGAGCGGGGGGGCTGATACGCAGTATTTT.

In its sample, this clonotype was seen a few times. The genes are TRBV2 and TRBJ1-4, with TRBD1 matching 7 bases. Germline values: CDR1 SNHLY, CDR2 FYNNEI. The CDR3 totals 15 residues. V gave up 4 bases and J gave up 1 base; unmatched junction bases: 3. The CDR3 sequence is CASSGTGLTNEKLFF. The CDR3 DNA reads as TGTGCCAGCAGTGGGACAGGCTTAACTAATGAAAAACTGTTTTTT.

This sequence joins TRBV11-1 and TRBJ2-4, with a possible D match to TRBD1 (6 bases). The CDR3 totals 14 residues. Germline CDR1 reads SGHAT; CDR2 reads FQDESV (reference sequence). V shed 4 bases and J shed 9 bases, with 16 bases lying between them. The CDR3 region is CASSSFTGHSIQYF. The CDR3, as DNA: TGTGCCAGCAGCTCTTTTACAGGGCACAGCATTCAGTACTTC. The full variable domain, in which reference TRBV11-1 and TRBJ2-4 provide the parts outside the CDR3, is EAEVAQSPRYKITEKSQAVAFWCDPISGHATLYWYRQILGQGPELLVQFQDESVVDDSQLPKDRFSAERLKGVDSTLKIQPAELGDSAMYLCASSSFTGHSIQYFGAGTRLSVL.

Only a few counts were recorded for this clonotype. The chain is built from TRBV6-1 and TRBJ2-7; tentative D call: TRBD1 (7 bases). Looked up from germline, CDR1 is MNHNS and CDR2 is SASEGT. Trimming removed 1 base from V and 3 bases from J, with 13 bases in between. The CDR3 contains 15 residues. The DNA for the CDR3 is TGTGCCAGCAGTGAAGGCGGGACAGCAGTCTACGAGCAGTACTTC. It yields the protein CASSEGGTAVYEQYF.

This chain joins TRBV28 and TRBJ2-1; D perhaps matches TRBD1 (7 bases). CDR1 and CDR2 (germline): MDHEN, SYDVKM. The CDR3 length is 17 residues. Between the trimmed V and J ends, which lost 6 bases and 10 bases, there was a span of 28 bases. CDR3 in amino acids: CASSPTPGLTLGGEQFF. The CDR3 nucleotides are TGTGCCAGCAGCCCGACTCCGGGACTCACATTAGGGGGCGAGCAGTTCTTC.

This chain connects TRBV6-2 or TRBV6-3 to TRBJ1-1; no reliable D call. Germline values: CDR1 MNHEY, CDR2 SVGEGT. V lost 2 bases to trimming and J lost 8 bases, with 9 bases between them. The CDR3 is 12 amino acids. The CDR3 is CASSYRLGEAFF. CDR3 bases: TGTGCCAGCAGTTACAGGCTTGGGGAAGCTTTCTTT.

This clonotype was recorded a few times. CDR3 amino acids: CASSESGEDTQYF. CDR3 bases: TGTGCCAGCAGCGAATCGGGGGAAGATACGCAGTATTTT. The chain recombines TRBV3-1 with TRBJ2-3; TRBD2 is a possible D gene (6 bases). This CDR3 region has 13 residues. Trimming shortened V by 5 bases and J by 5 bases, and 11 bases separated the two germline ends. Germline values: CDR1 LGHDT, CDR2 YNNKEL (reference sequence).

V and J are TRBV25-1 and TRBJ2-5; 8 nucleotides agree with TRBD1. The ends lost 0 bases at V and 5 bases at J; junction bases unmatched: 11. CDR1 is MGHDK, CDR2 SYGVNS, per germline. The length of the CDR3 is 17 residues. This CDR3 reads CASSEYWGTGDSETQYF. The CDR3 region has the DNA TGTGCCAGCAGTGAATATTGGGGGACAGGCGACTCGGAGACCCAGTACTTC.

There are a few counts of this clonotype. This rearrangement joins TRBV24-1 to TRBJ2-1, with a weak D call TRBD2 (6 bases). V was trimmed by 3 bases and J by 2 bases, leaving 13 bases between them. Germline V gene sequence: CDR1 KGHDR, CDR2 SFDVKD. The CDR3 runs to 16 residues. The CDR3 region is CATSDAPGGPYNEQFF. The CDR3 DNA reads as TGTGCCACCAGTGATGCCCCCGGGGGACCCTACAATGAGCAGTTCTTC.

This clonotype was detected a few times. CDR3: CASSHPLLGRVSPLHF. DNA of the CDR3: TGTGCCAGCAGCCACCCCCTTCTCGGTAGAGTTTCACCCCTCCACTTT. The V gene is TRBV4-2, the J gene TRBJ1-6; D not resolved. This CDR3 spans 16 amino acids. V lost 3 bases to trimming and J lost 9 bases, with 18 bases between them. Per the germline V gene, CDR1 is LGHNA and CDR2 is YNFKEQ.

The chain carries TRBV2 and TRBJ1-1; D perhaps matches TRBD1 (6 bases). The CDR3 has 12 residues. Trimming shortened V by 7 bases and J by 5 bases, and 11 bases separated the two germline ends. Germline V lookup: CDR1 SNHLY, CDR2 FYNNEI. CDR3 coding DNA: TGTGCCAGCATGGGGGGGACAACTGAAGCTTTCTTT. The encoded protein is CASMGGTTEAFF.

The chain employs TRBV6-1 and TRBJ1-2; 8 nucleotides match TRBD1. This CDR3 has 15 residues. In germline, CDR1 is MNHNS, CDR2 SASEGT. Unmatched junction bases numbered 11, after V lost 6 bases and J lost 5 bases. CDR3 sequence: CASSRTGTGSYGYTF. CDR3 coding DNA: TGTGCCAGCAGCCGTACCGGGACAGGCAGTTATGGCTACACCTTC.

As DNA, the CDR3 is TGCAGTGCTAGAGAGGGACTAGCGGGGCGCAATGAGCAGTTCTTC. This encodes CSAREGLAGRNEQFF. The chain carries TRBV20-1 and TRBJ2-1; 13 nucleotides agree with TRBD2. V was clipped by 0 bases and J by 6 bases; unmatched bases: 2. Germline CDR1 reads DFQATT; CDR2 reads SNEGSKA (reference sequence). This CDR3 contains 15 residues.

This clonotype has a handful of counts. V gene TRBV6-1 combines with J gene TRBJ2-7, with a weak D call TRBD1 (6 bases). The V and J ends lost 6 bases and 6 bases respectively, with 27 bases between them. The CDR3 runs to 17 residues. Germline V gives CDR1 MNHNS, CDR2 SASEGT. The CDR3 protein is CASSERKDGQLRSEQYF. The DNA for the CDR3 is TGTGCCAGCAGCGAACGTAAGGACGGACAGCTTCGTTCCGAGCAGTACTTC.

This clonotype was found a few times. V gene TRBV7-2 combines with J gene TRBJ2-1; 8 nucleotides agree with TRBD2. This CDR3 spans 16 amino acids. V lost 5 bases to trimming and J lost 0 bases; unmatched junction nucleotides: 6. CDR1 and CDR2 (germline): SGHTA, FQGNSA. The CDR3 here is CASSREGGISYNEQFF. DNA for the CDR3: TGTGCCAGCAGCCGGGAGGGGGGGATCTCCTACAATGAGCAGTTCTTC.

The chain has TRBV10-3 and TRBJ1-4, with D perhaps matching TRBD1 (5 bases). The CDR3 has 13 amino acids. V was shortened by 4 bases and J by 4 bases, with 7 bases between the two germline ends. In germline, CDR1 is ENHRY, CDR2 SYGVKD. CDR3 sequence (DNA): TGTGCCATCAGTGGACAGTTTAATGAAAAACTGTTTTTT. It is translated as CAISGQFNEKLFF.

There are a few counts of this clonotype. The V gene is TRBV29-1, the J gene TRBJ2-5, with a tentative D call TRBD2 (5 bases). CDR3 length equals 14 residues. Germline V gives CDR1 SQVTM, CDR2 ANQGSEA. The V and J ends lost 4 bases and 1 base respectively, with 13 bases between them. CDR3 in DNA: TGCAGCGTTGGAGGATGGAGGAGCCAAGAGACCCAGTACTTC. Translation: CSVGGWRSQETQYF.